This entry is about one T cell receptor beta chain. No antigen is known for it. Germline values: CDR1 MNHGY, CDR2 SAAAGT. Deletions cut 6 bases from V and 5 bases from J, with 22 bases between. The CDR3 has 16 residues. This specimen belongs to a study of T cells in localized non-small cell lung cancer. Regarding the study as a whole: Peak T cell clonality was found in uninvolved adjacent lung, exceeding tumor. There were a median roughly 60 of the top 100 tumor clones appearing in adjacent lung. Since sequencing was restricted to only one region of the tumor, intratumor heterogeneity remains a possibility.

Generated by immunoSEQ multiplex PCR, the TCRdb table keeps only in-frame clones and is missing some. The data contain 4,500 to 5,000 clones, about 34% of them seen just once; the ten biggest clones take up about a tenth. The sequence came from a woman aged 40 to 75 with stage II squamous cell lung carcinoma. This chain uses TRBV6-8 with TRBJ1-1; a weak D match, TRBD1 (5 bases). The source was lung tumor tissue, collected before any cancer treatment. As DNA, the CDR3 is TGTGCCAGCAGCTCTCTCGATCAGGGCTTTACGACTGAAGCTTTCTTT. Its translation: CASSSLDQGFTTEAFF.